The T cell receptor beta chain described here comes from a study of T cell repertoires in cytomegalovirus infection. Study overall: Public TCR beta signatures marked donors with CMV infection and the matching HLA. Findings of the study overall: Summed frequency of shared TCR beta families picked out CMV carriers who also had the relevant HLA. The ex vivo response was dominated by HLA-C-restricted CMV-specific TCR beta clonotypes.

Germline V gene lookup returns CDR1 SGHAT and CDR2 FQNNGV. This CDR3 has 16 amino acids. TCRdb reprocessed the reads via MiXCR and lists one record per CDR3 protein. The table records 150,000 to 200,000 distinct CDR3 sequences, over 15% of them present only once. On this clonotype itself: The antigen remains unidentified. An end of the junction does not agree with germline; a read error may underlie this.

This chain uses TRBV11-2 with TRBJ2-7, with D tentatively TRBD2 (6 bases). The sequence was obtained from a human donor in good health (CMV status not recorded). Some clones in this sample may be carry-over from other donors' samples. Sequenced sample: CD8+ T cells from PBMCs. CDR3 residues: CASTLGRRGVTYEQYF. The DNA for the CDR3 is TGTGCCAGCACCTTAGGACGGAGGGGAGTTACCTACGAGCAGTACTTC.